Presented here are 6 T cell receptor beta chains from one specimen sequenced in a study of synovial regulatory T cells in juvenile arthritis. TCRdb keeps only in-frame clones here, not all; method: immunoSEQ multiplex PCR. The sample totals about 10,000 clones. The sample taken for sequencing was Treg cells from blood. Subset here: remaining (HLA-DR-negative) circulating blood Treg cells. These receptors all stem from a donor aged 2-35 years with juvenile idiopathic arthritis.

The chain employs TRBV5-4 and TRBJ2-2; the TCRdb call, TRBD1, lacks DNA for checking. The germline gives CDR1 SGHNT, CDR2 YYREEE (reference sequence). CDR3 size: 14 residues. This entry has no DNA. CDR3: CASSGTGVVGELFF.

This chain links TRBV6-6 with TRBJ1-3; TCRdb lists TRBD1, though no DNA is available to test this call. Germline V gene data show CDR1 as MNHNY and CDR2 as SVGAGI (reference sequence). The CDR3 is made up of 15 amino acids. Nucleotide data are not available. The chain's CDR3 is CASSYSGPGGNTIYF.

The V call is TRBV5-1, the J call TRBJ1-1; the D call of TRBD1 rests on TCRdb alone, since no DNA is present to check it. Germline CDR1 is SGHRS and CDR2 is YFSETQ. CDR3 length: 16 amino acids. The DNA sequence is not available. CDR3 sequence reads: CASSFPPGTAGTEAFF.

The V call is TRBV10-3, the J call TRBJ2-2; TCRdb gives TRBD1 as the D gene, but with no DNA this cannot be confirmed. The V gene's germline CDR1 is ENHRY and CDR2 SYGVKD. This CDR3 comprises 13 residues. No DNA is listed. This CDR3 reads CAISLQGSGELFF.

This sequence joins TRBV7-2 and TRBJ2-7; TCRdb's D gene call, TRBD2, goes unchecked for lack of DNA. This CDR3 has 15 residues. Nucleotide data are not available. Germline lookup yields CDR1 SGHTA and CDR2 FQGNSA. CDR3 amino acids: CASRFTSGGANEQYF.

The CDR3 is CASSSGGPTDTQYF. V gene TRBV2 combines with J gene TRBJ2-3; no DNA is available, so the TRBD2 call from TCRdb remains unchecked. Germline V gene data show CDR1 as SNHLY and CDR2 as FYNNEI. The CDR3 sequence is 14 residues long. No coding sequence is recorded.